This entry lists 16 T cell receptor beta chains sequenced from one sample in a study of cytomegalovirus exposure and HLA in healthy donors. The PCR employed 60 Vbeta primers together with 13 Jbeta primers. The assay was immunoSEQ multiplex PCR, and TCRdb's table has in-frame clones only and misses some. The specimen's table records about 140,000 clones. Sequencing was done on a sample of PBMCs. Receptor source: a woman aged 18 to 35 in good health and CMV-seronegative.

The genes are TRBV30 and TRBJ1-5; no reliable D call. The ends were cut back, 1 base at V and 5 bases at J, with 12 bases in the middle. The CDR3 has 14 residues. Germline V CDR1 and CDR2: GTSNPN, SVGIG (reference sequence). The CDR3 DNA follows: TGTGCCTGGAGTGGGGCCTCCCAGCATCAGCCCCAGCATTTT. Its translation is CAWSGASQHQPQHF.

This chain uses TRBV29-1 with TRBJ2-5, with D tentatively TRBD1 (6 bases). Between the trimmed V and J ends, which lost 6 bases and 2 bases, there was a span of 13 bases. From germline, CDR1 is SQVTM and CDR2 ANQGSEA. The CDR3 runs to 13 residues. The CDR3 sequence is CSVDRGSQETQYF. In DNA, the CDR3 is TGCAGCGTCGATAGGGGGAGTCAAGAGACCCAGTACTTC.

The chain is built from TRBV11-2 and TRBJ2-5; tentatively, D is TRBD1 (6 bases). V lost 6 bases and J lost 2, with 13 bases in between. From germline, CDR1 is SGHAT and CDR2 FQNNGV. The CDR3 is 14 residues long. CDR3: CASRYAGQQETQYF. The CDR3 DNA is TGTGCCAGCAGATACGCTGGACAGCAAGAGACCCAGTACTTC.

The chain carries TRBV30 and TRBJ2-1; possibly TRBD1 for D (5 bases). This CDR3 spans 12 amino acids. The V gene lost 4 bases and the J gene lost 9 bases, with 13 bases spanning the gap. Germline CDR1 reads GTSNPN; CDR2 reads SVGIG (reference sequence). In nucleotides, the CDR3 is TGTGCCTGGACTCAGGGCAGGATTGAGCAGTTCTTC. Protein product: CAWTQGRIEQFF.

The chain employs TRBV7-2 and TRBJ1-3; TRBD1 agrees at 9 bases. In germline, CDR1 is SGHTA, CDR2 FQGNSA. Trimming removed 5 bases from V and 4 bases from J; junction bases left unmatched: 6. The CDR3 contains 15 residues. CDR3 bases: TGTGCCAGCAGCGCGGGACAGGGCGCGGGAAACACCATATATTTT. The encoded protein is CASSAGQGAGNTIYF.

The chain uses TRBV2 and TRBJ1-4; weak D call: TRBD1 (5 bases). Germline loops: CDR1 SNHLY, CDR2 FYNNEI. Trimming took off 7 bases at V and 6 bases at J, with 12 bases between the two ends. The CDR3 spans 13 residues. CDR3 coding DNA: TGTGCCAGCAACCAGGGTTTTGATGAAAAACTGTTTTTT. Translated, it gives CASNQGFDEKLFF.

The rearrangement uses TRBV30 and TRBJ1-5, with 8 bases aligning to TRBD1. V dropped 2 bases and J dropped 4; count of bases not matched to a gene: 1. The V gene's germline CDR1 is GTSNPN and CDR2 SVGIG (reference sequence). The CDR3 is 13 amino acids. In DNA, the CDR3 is TGTGCCTGGAGTAACAGGGGGAATCAGCCCCAGCATTTT. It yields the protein CAWSNRGNQPQHF. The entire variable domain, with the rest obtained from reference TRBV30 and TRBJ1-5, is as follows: SQTIHQWPATLVQPVGSPLSLECTVEGTSNPNLYWYRQAAGRGLQLLFYSVGIGQISSEVPQNLSASRPQDRQFILSSKKLLLSDSGFYLCAWSNRGNQPQHFGDGTRLSIL.

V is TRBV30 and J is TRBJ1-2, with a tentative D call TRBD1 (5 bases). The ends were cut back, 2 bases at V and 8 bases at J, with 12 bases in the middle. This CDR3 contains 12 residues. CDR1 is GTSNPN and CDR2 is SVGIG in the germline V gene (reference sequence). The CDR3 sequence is CAWSLGGGGYTF. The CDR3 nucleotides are TGTGCCTGGAGTCTTGGGGGGGGAGGCTACACCTTC.

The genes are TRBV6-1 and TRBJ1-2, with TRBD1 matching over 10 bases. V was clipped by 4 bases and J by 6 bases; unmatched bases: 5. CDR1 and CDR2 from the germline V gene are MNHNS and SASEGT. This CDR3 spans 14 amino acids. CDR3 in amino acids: CASSVWTGGNGYTF. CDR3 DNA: TGTGCCAGCAGTGTGTGGACAGGGGGTAATGGCTACACCTTC.

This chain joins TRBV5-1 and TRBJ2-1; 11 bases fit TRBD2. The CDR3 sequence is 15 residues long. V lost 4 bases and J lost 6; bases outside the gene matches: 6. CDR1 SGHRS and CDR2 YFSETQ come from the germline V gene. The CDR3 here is CASSRRLAGGNEQFF. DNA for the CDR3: TGCGCCAGCAGCCGCCGGCTAGCGGGAGGCAATGAGCAGTTCTTC.

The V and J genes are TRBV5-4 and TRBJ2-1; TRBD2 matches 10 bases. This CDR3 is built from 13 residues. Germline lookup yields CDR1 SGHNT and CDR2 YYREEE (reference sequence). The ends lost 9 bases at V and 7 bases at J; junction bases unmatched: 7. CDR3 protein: CATSGLASNEQFF. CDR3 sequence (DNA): TGTGCCACCTCGGGACTAGCGTCGAATGAGCAGTTCTTC.

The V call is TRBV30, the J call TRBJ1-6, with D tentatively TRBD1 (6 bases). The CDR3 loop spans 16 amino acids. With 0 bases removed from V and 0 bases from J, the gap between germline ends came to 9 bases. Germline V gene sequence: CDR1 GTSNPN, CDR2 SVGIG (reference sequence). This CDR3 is CAWSVGRGSYNSPLHF. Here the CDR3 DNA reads TGTGCCTGGAGTGTTGGCAGGGGCTCCTATAATTCACCCCTCCACTTT.

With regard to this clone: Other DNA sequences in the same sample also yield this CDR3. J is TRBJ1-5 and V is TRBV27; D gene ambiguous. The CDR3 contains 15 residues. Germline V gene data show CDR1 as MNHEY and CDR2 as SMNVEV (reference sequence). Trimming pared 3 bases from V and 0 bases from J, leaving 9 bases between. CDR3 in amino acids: CASSLSSYSNQPQHF. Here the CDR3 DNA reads TGTGCCAGCAGTTTGTCGTCTTATAGCAATCAGCCCCAGCATTTT.

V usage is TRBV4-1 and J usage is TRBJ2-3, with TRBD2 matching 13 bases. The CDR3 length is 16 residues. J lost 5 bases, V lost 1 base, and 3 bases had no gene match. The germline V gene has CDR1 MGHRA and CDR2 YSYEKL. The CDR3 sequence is CASSQVTSGRGDTQYF. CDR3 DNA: TGCGCCAGCAGCCAAGTCACTAGCGGGAGGGGAGATACGCAGTATTTT.

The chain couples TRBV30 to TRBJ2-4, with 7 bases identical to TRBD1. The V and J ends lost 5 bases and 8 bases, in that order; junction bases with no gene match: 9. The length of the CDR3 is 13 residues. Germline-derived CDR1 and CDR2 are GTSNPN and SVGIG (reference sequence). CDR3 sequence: CAWGDRVVDIQYF. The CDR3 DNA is TGTGCCTGGGGTGACAGGGTTGTGGACATTCAGTACTTC.

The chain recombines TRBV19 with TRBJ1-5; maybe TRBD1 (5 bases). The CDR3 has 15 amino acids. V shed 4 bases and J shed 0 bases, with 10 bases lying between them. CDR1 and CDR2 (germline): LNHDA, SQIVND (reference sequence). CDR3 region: CASSTQDYSNQPQHF. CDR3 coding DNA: TGTGCCAGTAGTACACAGGATTATAGCAATCAGCCCCAGCATTTT.